A selection of T cell receptor beta chains follows, all from one sample in a study of regulatory T cells in long-lasting Graves disease. MiXCR was run by TCRdb on the multiplex PCR reads, yielding one entry per CDR3 protein. Here the sample spans some 500,000 distinct CDR3 sequences, 15% to 20% being singletons. These same data were also listed under a study on T cells in Graves' hyperthyroidism and ophthalmopathy.

The sample here was peripheral blood mononuclear cells (PBMCs), taken at new diagnosis, from a patient treated with antithyroid drugs. The receptors stem from a woman aged 35-65 years with Graves disease. CDR3s include the opening cysteine and the closing phenylalanine or tryptophan. A D gene is named only where the DNA matches it firmly.

>TRBV27|.
CASSTQINTEAFF
>TRBV29-1|.
CSVLGGTEAFF
>TRBV20-1|TRBD2
CSAIAGGLTDTQYF
>TRBV10-1|.
CASRGNSPGYEQYF
>TRBV29-1|.
CSVEDGGRGNTIYF
>TRBV7-2|.
CASSLTRAGETQYF
>TRBV20-1|.
CSARDGQHMNTEAFF
>TRBV2|.
CASTELPSNQPQHF
>TRBV5-1|.
CASSAKLGGQPQHF
>TRBV27|.
CASSDPGRRFSGANVLTF
>TRBV12-3/TRBV12-4|.
CASTTRILNTGELFF
>TRBV11-3|.
CASSLDPPGASYTEAFF
>TRBV3-1|TRBD1
CASSFDRGPAKNIQYF
>TRBV10-3|TRBD1
CASTGTGMGGELFF
>TRBV5-1|.
CASAAGTSPYEQYF
>TRBV12-3/TRBV12-4|.
CASSTHMNTEAFF
>TRBV19|TRBD1
CASRDMAQGANQPQHF
>TRBV6-1|TRBD2
CASSRVTSRNTGELFF
>TRBV9|.
CASSVEAMNTEAFF
>TRBV20-1|TRBD2
CSARRDGTREYEQFF